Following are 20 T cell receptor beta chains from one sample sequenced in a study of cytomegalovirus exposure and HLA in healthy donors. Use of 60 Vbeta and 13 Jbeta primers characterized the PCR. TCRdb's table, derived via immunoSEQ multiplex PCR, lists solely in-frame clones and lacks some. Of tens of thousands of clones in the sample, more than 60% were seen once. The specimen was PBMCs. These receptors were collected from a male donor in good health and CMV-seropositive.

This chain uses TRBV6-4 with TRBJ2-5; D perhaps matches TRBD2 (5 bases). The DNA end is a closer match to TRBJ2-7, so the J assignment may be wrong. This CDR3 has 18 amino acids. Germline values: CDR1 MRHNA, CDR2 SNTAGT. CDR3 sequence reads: CASSDYSRLRGRTYEQYF. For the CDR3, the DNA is TGTGCCAGCAGTGACTACTCGCGGTTGAGAGGGAGAACCTACGAGCAGTACTTC.

The CDR3 loop reads CASSSAGNTEAFF. The CDR3 DNA reads TGTGCCAGCAGTTCCGCAGGGAACACTGAAGCTTTCTTT. This chain joins TRBV27 and TRBJ1-1; D is unresolved. This CDR3 has 13 residues. Trimming removed 4 bases at V and 1 base at J, with 7 bases between. Per the germline V gene, CDR1 is MNHEY and CDR2 is SMNVEV (reference sequence).

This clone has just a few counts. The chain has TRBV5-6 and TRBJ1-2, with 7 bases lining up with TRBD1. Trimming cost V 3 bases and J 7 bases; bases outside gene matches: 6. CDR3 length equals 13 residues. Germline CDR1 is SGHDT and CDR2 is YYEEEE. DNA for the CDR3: TGTGCCAGCAGCTCAGACAGGGCCGGTGGCTACACCTTC. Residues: CASSSDRAGGYTF.

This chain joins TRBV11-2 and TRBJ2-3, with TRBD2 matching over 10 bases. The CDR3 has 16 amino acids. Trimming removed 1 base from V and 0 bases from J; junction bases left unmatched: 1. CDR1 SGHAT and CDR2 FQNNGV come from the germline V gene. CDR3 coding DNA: TGTGCCAGCAGCTTAGCTAGCGGGAGTAGCACAGATACGCAGTATTTT. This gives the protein CASSLASGSSTDTQYF.

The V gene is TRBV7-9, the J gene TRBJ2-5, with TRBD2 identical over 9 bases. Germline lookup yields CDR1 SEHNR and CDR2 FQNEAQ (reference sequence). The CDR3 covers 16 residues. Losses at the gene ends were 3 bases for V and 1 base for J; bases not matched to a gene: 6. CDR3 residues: CASSFLSGSLQETQYF. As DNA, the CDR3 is TGTGCCAGCAGCTTCCTTAGCGGGAGTCTCCAAGAGACCCAGTACTTC.

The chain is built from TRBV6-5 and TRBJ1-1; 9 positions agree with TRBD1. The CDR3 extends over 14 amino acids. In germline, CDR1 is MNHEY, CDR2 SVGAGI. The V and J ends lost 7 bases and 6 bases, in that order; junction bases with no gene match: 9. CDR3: CASTVTGGRPEAFF. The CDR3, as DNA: TGTGCCAGCACGGTAACAGGGGGCAGGCCTGAAGCTTTCTTT.

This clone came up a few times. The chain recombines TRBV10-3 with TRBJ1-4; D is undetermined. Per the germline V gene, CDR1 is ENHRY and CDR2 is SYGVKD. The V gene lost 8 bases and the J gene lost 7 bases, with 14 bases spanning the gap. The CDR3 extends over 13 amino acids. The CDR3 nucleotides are TGTGCCATCCGTCGGGTTGTCGGTGAAAAACTGTTTTTT. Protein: CAIRRVVGEKLFF.

The CDR3 loop reads CAISDQGSYNEQFF. CDR3 nucleotide sequence: TGTGCCATCAGTGATCAGGGTTCCTACAATGAGCAGTTCTTC. V is TRBV10-3 and J is TRBJ2-1; possible D gene TRBD1, 5 bases. This CDR3 has 14 residues. V was clipped by 3 bases and J by 1 base, with 7 bases between them. Germline V lookup: CDR1 ENHRY, CDR2 SYGVKD.

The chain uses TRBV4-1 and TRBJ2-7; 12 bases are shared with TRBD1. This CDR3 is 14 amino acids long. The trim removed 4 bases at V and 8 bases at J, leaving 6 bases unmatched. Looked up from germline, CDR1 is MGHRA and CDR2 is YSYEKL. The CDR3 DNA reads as TGCGCCAGCAGCCGCATGGGACAGGGGGCGAAGCAGTACTTC. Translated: CASSRMGQGAKQYF.

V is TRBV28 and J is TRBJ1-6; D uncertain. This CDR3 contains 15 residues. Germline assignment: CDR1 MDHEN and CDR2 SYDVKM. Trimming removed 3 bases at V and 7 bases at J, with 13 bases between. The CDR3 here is CASSFRKQINSPLHF. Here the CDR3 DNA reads TGTGCCAGCAGTTTTCGCAAACAGATAAATTCACCCCTCCACTTT.

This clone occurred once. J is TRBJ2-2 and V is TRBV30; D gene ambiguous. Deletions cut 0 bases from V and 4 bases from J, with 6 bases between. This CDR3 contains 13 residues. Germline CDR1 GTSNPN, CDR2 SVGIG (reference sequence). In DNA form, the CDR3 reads TGTGCCTGGAGTGTACTGTTCACCGGGGAGCTGTTTTTT. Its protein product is CAWSVLFTGELFF.

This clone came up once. CDR3 residues: CASSRESSGANVLTF. CDR3 DNA sequence: TGTGCCAGCAGTCGGGAAAGCTCTGGGGCCAACGTCCTGACTTTC. The chain links TRBV4-2 to TRBJ2-6, with a tentative D call TRBD2 (5 bases). Germline V gene sequence: CDR1 LGHNA, CDR2 YNFKEQ. CDR3 size: 15 residues. The V end lost 6 bases, the J end lost 0 bases, and 9 bases lay between the germline ends.

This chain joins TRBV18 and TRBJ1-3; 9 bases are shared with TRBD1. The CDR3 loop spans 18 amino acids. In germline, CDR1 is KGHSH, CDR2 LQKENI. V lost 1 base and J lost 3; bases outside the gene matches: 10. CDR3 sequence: CASSPRGTGKGLGNTIYF. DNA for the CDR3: TGTGCCAGCTCACCACGAGGGACAGGGAAAGGACTTGGAAACACCATATATTTT.

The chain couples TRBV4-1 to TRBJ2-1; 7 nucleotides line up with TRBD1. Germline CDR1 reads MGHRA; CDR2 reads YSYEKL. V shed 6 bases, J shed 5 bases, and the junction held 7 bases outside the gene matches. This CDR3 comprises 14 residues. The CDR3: CASRRQGGDNEQFF. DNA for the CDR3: TGCGCCAGCAGGCGACAGGGTGGGGACAATGAGCAGTTCTTC.

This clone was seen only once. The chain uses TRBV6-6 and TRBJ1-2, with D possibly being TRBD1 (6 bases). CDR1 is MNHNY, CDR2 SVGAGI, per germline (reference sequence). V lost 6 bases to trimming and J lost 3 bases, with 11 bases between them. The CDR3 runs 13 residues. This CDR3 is CASSPAGDYGYTF. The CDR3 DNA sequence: TGTGCCAGCAGCCCAGCAGGGGACTATGGCTACACCTTC.

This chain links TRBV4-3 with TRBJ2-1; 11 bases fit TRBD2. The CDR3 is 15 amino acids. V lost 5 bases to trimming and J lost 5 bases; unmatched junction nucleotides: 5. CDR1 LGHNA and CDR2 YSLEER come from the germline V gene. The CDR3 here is CASSETSGANNEQFF. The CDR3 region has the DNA TGCGCCAGCAGCGAGACTAGCGGGGCCAACAATGAGCAGTTCTTC.

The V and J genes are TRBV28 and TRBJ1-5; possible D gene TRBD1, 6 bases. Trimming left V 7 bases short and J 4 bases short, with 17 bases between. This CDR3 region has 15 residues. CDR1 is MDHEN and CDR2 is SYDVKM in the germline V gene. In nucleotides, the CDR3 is TGTGCCAGCACTACGAGGGGGTCGAAGAATCAGCCCCAGCATTTT. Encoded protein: CASTTRGSKNQPQHF.

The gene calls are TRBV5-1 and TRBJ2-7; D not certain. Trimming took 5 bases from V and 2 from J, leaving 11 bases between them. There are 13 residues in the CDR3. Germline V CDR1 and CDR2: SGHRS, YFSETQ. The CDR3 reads CASSDTLAYEQYF. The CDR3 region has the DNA TGCGCCAGCAGTGATACATTGGCCTACGAGCAGTACTTC.

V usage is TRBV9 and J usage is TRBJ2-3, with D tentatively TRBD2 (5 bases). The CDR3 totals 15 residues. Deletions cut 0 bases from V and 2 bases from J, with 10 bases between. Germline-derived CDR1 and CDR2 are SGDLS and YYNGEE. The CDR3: CASSVVEGSTDTQYF. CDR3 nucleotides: TGTGCCAGCAGCGTAGTTGAGGGCTCCACAGATACGCAGTATTTT.

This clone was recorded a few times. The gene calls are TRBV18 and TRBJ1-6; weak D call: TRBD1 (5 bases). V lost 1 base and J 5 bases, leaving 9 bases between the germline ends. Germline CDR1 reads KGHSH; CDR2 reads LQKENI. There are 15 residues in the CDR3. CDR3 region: CASSPRQQDNSPLHF. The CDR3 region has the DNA TGTGCCAGCTCACCACGACAGCAAGATAATTCACCCCTCCACTTT.